The next 11 T cell receptor beta chains were all read from a single sample in a study of molecular identifiers for immune sequencing clone quantification. TCRdb used MiXCR to reprocess the PCR reads, holding one entry per CDR3 protein. The sample holds over 35,000 distinct CDR3 sequences; about 24% are singletons and the top ten take just under 1%. The specimen sequenced was naive CD8+ T cells from blood, with Jurkat cell RNA spiked in. Subset indicated: FACS-sorted CD8+CD4-CCR7+CD45RA+ naive T cells. The receptor set was obtained from a human donor in good health. Some libraries in this study had Jurkat cell RNA spiked in.

The chain employs TRBV6-2 or TRBV6-3 and TRBJ2-1; unclear D gene. The CDR3 runs 12 residues. CDR1 is MNHEY and CDR2 is SVGEGT in the germline V gene. V was shortened by 2 bases and J by 10 bases, with 9 bases between the two germline ends. CDR3: CASSYGSLEQFF. The CDR3 nucleotides read TGTGCCAGCAGTTACGGGTCTCTGGAGCAGTTCTTC.

This clonotype was picked up a small number of times. The chain couples TRBV19 to TRBJ2-1; D perhaps matches TRBD2 (6 bases). Germline lookup yields CDR1 LNHDA and CDR2 SQIVND (reference sequence). Trimming shortened V by 3 bases and J by 5 bases, and 8 bases separated the two germline ends. The CDR3 has 13 amino acids. The CDR3 loop reads CASSMGGDNEQFF. Written as DNA, the CDR3 is TGTGCCAGTAGTATGGGCGGGGACAATGAGCAGTTCTTC.

Concerning this clonotype itself: A much larger clone is a single base away; this may be a read error. As the CDR3 is not closed by the conserved phenylalanine or tryptophan, this likely results from a read error. The rearrangement uses TRBV7-9 and TRBJ2-1, with D perhaps TRBD1 (6 bases). Germline CDR1 is SEHNR and CDR2 is FQNEAQ (reference sequence). The CDR3 extends over 13 amino acids. Trimming shortened V by 4 bases and J by 9 bases, and 13 bases separated the two germline ends. The chain's CDR3 is CASSSPRGSEQFL. The CDR3 DNA sequence: TGTGCCAGCAGCTCACCGAGGGGGTCTGAGCAGTTCCTC.

This clonotype was seen only a few times. The CDR3 DNA is TGCGCCAGCAGCCAAGATCGGGGGGGCGGTTCACCCCTCCACTTT. This gives the protein CASSQDRGGGSPLHF. The rearrangement links TRBV4-1 to TRBJ1-6, with D tentatively TRBD1 (6 bases). V shed 0 bases and J shed 9 bases, with 12 bases lying between them. This CDR3 is 15 amino acids long. Germline assignment: CDR1 MGHRA and CDR2 YSYEKL.

Notes on this clonotype: A much larger clone lies a single base off, so this may be a read error. The CDR3 loop reads CASSTNIEERYF. The CDR3 DNA sequence: TGTGCCAGTAGTACCAACATTGAGGAGCGGTACTTC. The rearrangement joins TRBV19 to TRBJ2-7; D is undetermined. The length of the CDR3 is 12 residues. The germline CDR1 and CDR2 sequences are LNHDA and SQIVND (reference sequence).

With respect to this clonotype: One base away lies a much larger clone, so this may be a sequencing read error. This chain joins TRBV7-2 and TRBJ2-1, with a tentative D call TRBD2 (5 bases). The germline gives CDR1 SGHTA, CDR2 FQGNSA. The CDR3 has 15 amino acids. Here the CDR3 reads CASSPSGAFYNEQSF. For the CDR3, the DNA is TGTGCCAGCAGTCCAAGCGGAGCCTTCTACAATGAGCAGTCCTTC.

This clonotype has a handful of counts. This may stem from a read error, because a much larger clone lies one nucleotide away. The CDR3: CASGHPPDRTYLNTEAFF. CDR3 DNA sequence: TGTGCCAGCGGCCACCCCCCGGACAGGACCTATTTGAACACTGAAGCTTTCTTT. The rearrangement links TRBV7-9 to TRBJ1-1, with TRBD1 matching 7 bases. Germline V gene data show CDR1 as SEHNR and CDR2 as FQNEAQ (reference sequence). The CDR3 loop spans 18 amino acids. Trimming cost V 8 bases and J 0 bases; bases outside gene matches: 18.

In this sample, this clonotype turned up many times. This sequence joins TRBV24-1 and TRBJ2-5; D is undetermined. V lost 3 bases to trimming and J lost 3 bases, with 10 bases between them. CDR1 is KGHDR, CDR2 SFDVKD, per germline. The CDR3 sequence is 14 residues long. The CDR3 spells CATSDPDNEETQYF. CDR3 DNA: TGTGCCACCAGTGATCCTGACAATGAAGAGACCCAGTACTTC.

This clonotype has a count of ten or more. The J gene is TRBJ2-5, the V gene TRBV28; D uncertain. This CDR3 is built from 13 residues. V was trimmed by 3 bases and J by 0 bases, leaving 5 bases between them. CDR1 and CDR2 (germline): MDHEN, SYDVKM. CDR3 amino acids: CASSLQDQETQYF. In DNA form, the CDR3 reads TGTGCCAGCAGTTTGCAGGACCAAGAGACCCAGTACTTC.

This clonotype was detected only a few times. The chain recombines TRBV19 with TRBJ2-1, with TRBD2 matching 12 bases. This CDR3 spans 14 amino acids. The germline CDR1 and CDR2 sequences are LNHDA and SQIVND (reference sequence). The junction had 7 bases not matched to a gene; V was cut back by 9 bases and J by 7 bases. The CDR3 region has the DNA TGTGCCAGCAGGACTAGCGGGGTCACAAATGAGCAGTTCTTC. This sequence encodes CASRTSGVTNEQFF. Variable domain in full (rest from reference TRBV19 and TRBJ2-1): DGGITQSPKYLFRKEGQNVTLSCEQNLNHDAMYWYRQDPGQGLRLIYYSQIVNDFQKGDIAEGYSVSREKKESFPLTVTSAQKNPTAFYLCASRTSGVTNEQFFGPGTRLTVL.

The V and J genes are TRBV20-1 and TRBJ2-5; no clear D gene. The J call may not be correct, given that the DNA end is closer to TRBJ2-1. This CDR3 contains 14 residues. The germline V gene has CDR1 DFQATT and CDR2 SNEGSKA (reference sequence). The CDR3 DNA reads as TGCAGTGCTAAAGATACGCGGTTTGAAGAGACCCAGTTCTTC. Its translation is CSAKDTRFEETQFF.